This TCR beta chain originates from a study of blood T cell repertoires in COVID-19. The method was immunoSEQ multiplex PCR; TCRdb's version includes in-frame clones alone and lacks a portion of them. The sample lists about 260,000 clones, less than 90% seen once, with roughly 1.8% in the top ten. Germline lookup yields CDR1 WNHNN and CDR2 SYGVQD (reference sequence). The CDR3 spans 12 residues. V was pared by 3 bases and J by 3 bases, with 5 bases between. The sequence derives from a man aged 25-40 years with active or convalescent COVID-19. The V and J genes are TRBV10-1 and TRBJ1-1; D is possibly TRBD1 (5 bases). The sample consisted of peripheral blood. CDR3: CASSDRDTEAFF. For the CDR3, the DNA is TGCGCCAGCAGTGACAGGGACACTGAAGCTTTCTTT.